One sample yielded the 15 T cell receptor beta chains listed below, sequenced in a study of T-cell reconstitution after alpha-beta-depleted transplantation in children. Unique molecular identifiers were used to barcode this TCRbeta library. TCRdb re-analysed the PCR reads in MiXCR, keeping a single row per CDR3 protein. The sample contains 640,000 or so distinct CDR3 sequences, approximately 15% of which appear only once. The material sequenced was PBMCs from the stem cell graft donor, taken from the stem cell graft. These receptors were collected from a human donor who donated a stem cell graft to a child with acute myeloid leukemia.

This clonotype was counted between two and nine times. The J gene is TRBJ2-3, the V gene TRBV7-9; 14 nucleotides agree with TRBD2. CDR3 length: 14 residues. Germline V gene data show CDR1 as SEHNR and CDR2 as FQNEAQ (reference sequence). Unmatched junction bases numbered 0, after V lost 6 bases and J lost 4 bases. The CDR3 reads CASRTSGGADTQYF. Here the CDR3 DNA reads TGTGCCAGCAGGACTAGCGGGGGGGCAGATACGCAGTATTTT.

The chain carries TRBV7-8 and TRBJ1-1; no firm D call. Trimming left V 5 bases short and J 6 bases short, with 7 bases between. CDR1 is SGHVS and CDR2 is FQNEAQ in the germline V gene. The CDR3 is 11 residues long. CDR3 DNA sequence: TGTGCCAGCAGCCGATGGCCTGAAGCTTTCTTT. This codes for CASSRWPEAFF.

The chain is built from TRBV11-2 and TRBJ1-1; D unresolved. Germline V gene sequence: CDR1 SGHAT, CDR2 FQNNGV. Trimming took 8 bases from V and 4 from J, leaving 8 bases between them. The CDR3 runs to 11 residues. CDR3 region: CASGPTTEAFF. CDR3 in DNA: TGTGCCAGCGGTCCCACCACTGAAGCTTTCTTT.

This clonotype was counted at least ten times. This chain links TRBV20-1 with TRBJ1-1; D is possibly TRBD1 (6 bases). The CDR3 is 14 amino acids. The germline V gene encodes CDR1 DFQATT and CDR2 SNEGSKA (reference sequence). Deletions cut 0 bases from V and 11 bases from J, with 19 bases between. This CDR3 reads CSARDMGASGRAFF. In DNA, the CDR3 is TGCAGTGCTAGAGATATGGGGGCCAGCGGCAGGGCTTTCTTT.

The gene calls are TRBV5-1 and TRBJ2-3; D remains unclear. The ends were cut back, 2 bases at V and 8 bases at J, with 6 bases in the middle. Germline V CDR1 and CDR2: SGHRS, YFSETQ. The CDR3 totals 11 residues. The CDR3 protein is CASSFGATQYF. As DNA, the CDR3 is TGCGCCAGCAGCTTCGGAGCTACGCAGTATTTT. Drawing the rest from reference TRBV5-1 and TRBJ2-3, the complete variable domain is KAGVTQTPRYLIKTRGQQVTLSCSPISGHRSVSWYQQTPGQGLQFLFEYFSETQRNKGNFPGRFSGRQFSNSRSEMNVSTLELGDSALYLCASSFGATQYFGPGTRLTVL.

This clonotype was recorded a few times. The chain uses TRBV4-2 and TRBJ2-1; D perhaps matches TRBD2 (5 bases). The CDR3 contains 15 residues. Germline loops: CDR1 LGHNA, CDR2 YNFKEQ. Trimming removed 0 bases from V and 6 bases from J, with 12 bases in between. The CDR3 DNA is TGTGCCAGCAGCCAAGATTCCCTAGCCCTCAATGAGCAGTTCTTC. Translated: CASSQDSLALNEQFF.

Note on this clonotype: One junction end does not reproduce the germline sequence, and a read error may be involved. The chain couples TRBV6-9 to TRBJ1-5, with D perhaps matching TRBD1 (6 bases). The CDR3 is 16 amino acids. Per the germline V gene, CDR1 is MNHGY and CDR2 is SVAAGI. In DNA, the CDR3 is TGTGCCAGCAGTTATAGGGCAGGGGATAGCAATCAGCCCCTGCATTTT. It codes for CASSYRAGDSNQPLHF.

The chain carries TRBV7-2 and TRBJ2-7, with 14 bases that match TRBD2. This CDR3 region has 15 residues. V trimming: 5 bases; J trimming: 5 bases; junction bases outside the gene matches: 5. Germline lookup yields CDR1 SGHTA and CDR2 FQGNSA. This CDR3 is CASSRLAGGLNEQYF. The CDR3 DNA sequence: TGTGCCAGCAGCCGACTAGCGGGGGGGCTGAACGAGCAGTACTTC.

The CDR3 bases are TGTGCCAGCAGCTTAGACAGGGGCCCCTACGAGCAGTACGTC. It codes for CASSLDRGPYEQYV. The rearrangement uses TRBV11-2 and TRBJ2-7; a possible D gene is TRBD1 (6 bases). Per the germline V gene, CDR1 is SGHAT and CDR2 is FQNNGV. The CDR3 covers 14 residues. V dropped 0 bases and J dropped 2 bases, with 8 bases sitting between them.

This clonotype was seen repeatedly, ten times or more. The chain links TRBV7-3 to TRBJ2-3; 9 bases fit TRBD1. With V trimmed by 4 bases and J by 4 bases, 6 bases remained unmatched. The germline V gene has CDR1 SGHTA and CDR2 FQGTGA. The CDR3 has 15 residues. The CDR3 nucleotides read TGTGCCAGCAGCTCAAGGGGACAGGGTGCAGATACGCAGTATTTT. Translating it yields CASSSRGQGADTQYF.

This clonotype has more than one count but fewer than ten. The chain employs TRBV11-2 and TRBJ1-1; 8 nucleotides align to TRBD1. CDR3 length: 13 residues. V shed 4 bases and J 11 bases; nucleotides not matched to a gene: 9. Germline lookup yields CDR1 SGHAT and CDR2 FQNNGV. CDR3 sequence (DNA): TGTGCCAGCAGCTCATATGAGGACAGGGCTGCTTTCTTT. It yields the protein CASSSYEDRAAFF.

This clonotype was found many times. The V gene is TRBV20-1, the J gene TRBJ1-1; D not resolved. Trimming pared 6 bases from V and 4 bases from J, leaving 15 bases between. Germline CDR1 is DFQATT and CDR2 is SNEGSKA (reference sequence). This CDR3 contains 13 residues. CDR3 coding DNA: TGCAGTGCAGATCAAGGACTCGGCACTGAAGCTTTCTTT. Encoded protein: CSADQGLGTEAFF.

This clonotype has at least ten counts. V and J are TRBV29-1 and TRBJ2-2; no reliable D call. Germline lookup yields CDR1 SQVTM and CDR2 ANQGSEA. The CDR3 is made up of 11 amino acids. V lost 7 bases to trimming and J lost 4 bases, with 7 bases between them. The DNA for the CDR3 is TGCAGCGGCGCGGTCACCGGGGAGCTGTTTTTT. Translating it yields CSGAVTGELFF.

This clonotype was seen a few times. This chain links TRBV12-3 or TRBV12-4 with TRBJ2-2; D ambiguous. Trimming took off 2 bases at V and 0 bases at J, with 10 bases between the two ends. The CDR3 covers 16 residues. CDR3 nucleotide sequence: TGTGCCAGCAGTTTACTTCGTGGCACGAACACCGGGGAGCTGTTTTTT. The encoded protein is CASSLLRGTNTGELFF.

V is TRBV6-1 and J is TRBJ1-1; D ambiguous. The CDR3 length is 14 residues. The V gene's germline CDR1 is MNHNS and CDR2 SASEGT. V was shortened by 2 bases and J by 4 bases, with 11 bases between the two germline ends. The CDR3 protein is CASSESGVITEAFF. The CDR3 DNA is TGTGCCAGCAGTGAATCGGGTGTCATCACTGAAGCTTTCTTT.